Shown below are 29 T cell receptor beta chains from a single sample sequenced in a study of breast tumors, draining lymph nodes, adjacent tissues. Samples came from axillary lymph nodes draining the breast cancer. MiXCR, applied by TCRdb to the multiplex PCR reads, yields one record per CDR3 protein. The sample has about 140,000 distinct CDR3 sequences; about 30% are singletons. The specimen was axillary lymph node tissue. The receptors derive from a female donor with breast cancer. Some clones in this sample may be carry-over from other donors' samples.

The V and J genes are TRBV20-1 and TRBJ1-4, with D possibly matching TRBD1 (6 bases). In germline, CDR1 is DFQATT, CDR2 SNEGSKA (reference sequence). V was shortened by 3 bases and J by 0 bases, with 14 bases between the two germline ends. This CDR3 has 16 amino acids. The CDR3 nucleotides are TGCAGTGCTAGTAACGGGGGCCTTGCAACTAATGAAAAACTGTTTTTT. Translated: CSASNGGLATNEKLFF.

The sample holds many counts of this clonotype. The chain recombines TRBV5-4 with TRBJ1-6, with TRBD1 as a possible D gene (6 bases). The CDR3 length is 14 residues. V lost 4 bases and J lost 8, with 13 bases in between. The V gene's germline CDR1 is SGHNT and CDR2 YYREEE (reference sequence). The CDR3 region is CASSGGGADSPLHF. CDR3 DNA: TGTGCCAGCAGCGGGGGGGGGGCAGATTCACCCCTCCACTTT.

This clonotype has more than one count but fewer than ten. A read error is possible here, since a much larger clone lies one base away. Since no conserved phenylalanine or tryptophan closes the CDR3, a read error is the likely cause. This chain links TRBV19 with TRBJ2-1; a possible D gene is TRBD1 (6 bases). The germline gives CDR1 LNHDA, CDR2 SQIVND (reference sequence). Deletions cut 4 bases from V and 7 bases from J, with 20 bases between. The CDR3 has 16 residues. The CDR3 loop reads CASSNTGQGNWNEQFS. For the CDR3, the DNA is TGTGCCAGTAGTAATACGGGCCAGGGGAATTGGAATGAGCAGTTCTCC.

This clonotype came up many times. The chain has TRBV2 and TRBJ1-5; D gene ambiguous. Per germline, CDR1 SNHLY and CDR2 FYNNEI. Deletions cut 6 bases from V and 6 bases from J, with 12 bases between. This CDR3 region has 13 residues. CDR3 coding DNA: TGTGCCAGCAGAGTCCGGGGTAGTCAGCCCCAGCATTTT. Amino acids: CASRVRGSQPQHF.

This clonotype showed up just a few times. V gene TRBV28 combines with J gene TRBJ1-3, with a possible D match to TRBD1 (5 bases). Germline V CDR1 and CDR2: MDHEN, SYDVKM. Trimming cost V 6 bases and J 0 bases, with 12 bases left between them. The CDR3 runs 15 residues. CDR3: CASRSQGSSGNTIYF. CDR3 coding DNA: TGTGCCAGCAGGTCCCAGGGAAGCTCTGGAAACACCATATATTTT.

Remarks on this clonotype: This could be a read error, since a much larger clone is one nucleotide away. This is likely a read error, given that the CDR3 carries no conserved phenylalanine or tryptophan at its end. CDR3 DNA sequence: TGTGCCAGCAGCTTCGACCGGGACCAAGAGACCCAGTACCTC. Its translation: CASSFDRDQETQYL. The chain employs TRBV7-8 and TRBJ2-5; no definite D call. Trimming pared 3 bases from V and 0 bases from J, leaving 8 bases between. Germline-derived CDR1 and CDR2 are SGHVS and FQNEAQ. This CDR3 spans 14 amino acids.

The gene calls are TRBV20-1 and TRBJ2-7; 8 bases line up with TRBD1. The germline V gene encodes CDR1 DFQATT and CDR2 SNEGSKA (reference sequence). The CDR3 has 15 residues. Trimming took 1 base from V and 4 from J; bases not matched to a gene: 9. Here the CDR3 reads CSARGDRGQGYEQYF. DNA of the CDR3: TGCAGTGCTAGAGGAGATCGAGGACAGGGTTACGAGCAGTACTTC.

Comment on this clonotype: An end of the junction differs from the germline gene, which may be a read error. This chain links TRBV5-4 with TRBJ2-7, with D possibly TRBD2 on 5 matching bases. This CDR3 region has 13 residues. CDR1 SGHNT and CDR2 YYREEE come from the germline V gene (reference sequence). CDR3 sequence: CATARGLNYGQYF. The CDR3 region has the DNA TGTGCAACCGCCCGAGGGCTGAACTACGGGCAGTACTTC.

In this sample, this clonotype turned up many times. A much larger clone sits a single nucleotide away, making a read error possible. The chain joins TRBV7-6 to TRBJ2-5, with D perhaps TRBD1 (6 bases). The CDR3 consists of 15 residues. The V gene's germline CDR1 is SGHVS and CDR2 FNYEAQ. The chain's CDR3 is CASSSTGKRGETQHF. The CDR3 DNA is TGTGCCAGCAGCTCCACAGGGAAACGGGGAGAGACCCAGCACTTC.

This chain joins TRBV4-3 and TRBJ2-7; 12 positions agree with TRBD2. Germline-derived CDR1 and CDR2 are LGHNA and YSLEER. The CDR3 is 15 residues long. Trimming cost V 1 base and J 5 bases; bases outside gene matches: 3. CDR3 sequence reads: CASSQGTSGIDEQYF. The CDR3 coding sequence is TGCGCCAGCAGCCAAGGGACTAGCGGGATCGACGAGCAGTACTTC.

This clonotype was counted ten times or more. This chain uses TRBV25-1 with TRBJ2-3; D possibly corresponds to TRBD2 (6 bases). The CDR3 contains 13 residues. The germline V and J ends were trimmed by 3 bases and 7 bases, with 11 bases remaining between them. CDR1 and CDR2 from the germline V gene are MGHDK and SYGVNS. This CDR3 is CASSEDYRNTQYF. The CDR3 coding sequence is TGTGCCAGCAGTGAGGACTACAGGAATACGCAGTATTTT. The full variable domain, in which reference TRBV25-1 and TRBJ2-3 provide the parts outside the CDR3, is EADIYQTPRYLVIGTGKKITLECSQTMGHDKMYWYQQDPGMELHLIHYSYGVNSTEKGDLSSESTVSRIRTEHFPLTLESARPSHTSQYLCASSEDYRNTQYFGPGTRLTVL.

The V gene is TRBV7-2, the J gene TRBJ2-5, with D maybe TRBD2 (6 bases). Between the trimmed V and J ends, which lost 2 bases and 2 bases, there was a span of 12 bases. The CDR3 runs 15 residues. The germline CDR1 and CDR2 sequences are SGHTA and FQGNSA. The CDR3 DNA reads as TGTGCCAGCAGCTTAACTGGCGGGGAACAAGAGACCCAGTACTTC. It specifies CASSLTGGEQETQYF.

In its sample, this clonotype was seen many times. The chain employs TRBV27 and TRBJ2-5, with TRBD2 as a possible D gene (5 bases). The CDR3 contains 13 residues. Trimming took 10 bases from V and 4 from J, leaving 16 bases between them. The germline CDR1 and CDR2 sequences are MNHEY and SMNVEV (reference sequence). This chain's CDR3 is CATRPGIGETQYF. The CDR3 nucleotides read TGTGCCACCCGCCCGGGGATAGGAGAGACCCAGTACTTC.

This clonotype was counted at least ten times. The genes are TRBV29-1 and TRBJ2-2, with D possibly TRBD2 on 5 matching bases. The germline gives CDR1 SQVTM, CDR2 ANQGSEA. V was shortened by 5 bases and J by 3 bases, with 7 bases between the two germline ends. CDR3 length equals 12 residues. The chain's CDR3 is CSVMRDTGELFF. CDR3 in DNA: TGCAGCGTTATGAGGGACACCGGGGAGCTGTTTTTT.

This chain joins TRBV29-1 and TRBJ2-5; D is unresolved. Germline CDR1 and CDR2: SQVTM and ANQGSEA. CDR3 size: 14 residues. V lost 5 bases and J 0 bases, leaving 13 bases between the germline ends. CDR3 loop: CSVPETLYQETQYF. CDR3 nucleotide sequence: TGCAGCGTTCCGGAGACCTTGTACCAAGAGACCCAGTACTTC. Variable domain in full (rest from reference TRBV29-1 and TRBJ2-5): SAVISQKPSRDICQRGTSLTIQCQVDSQVTMMFWYRQQPGQSLTLIATANQGSEATYESGFVIDKFPISRPNLTFSTLTVSNMSPEDSSIYLCSVPETLYQETQYFGPGTRLLVL.

In its sample, this clonotype was seen once. The CDR3 does not end in the conserved phenylalanine or tryptophan, so this is likely a read error. The limits of the CDR3 on the DNA are not certain, so only TCRdb's listed CDR3 is given. The chain uses TRBV14 and TRBJ2-1; no DNA check was done on the table's D call, TRBD2. Germline assignment: CDR1 SGHDN and CDR2 FVKESK. The CDR3 region is 16 residues in length, termini included. The CDR3 region is CASSQVGPLGPTMSSC.

This clonotype was observed at least ten times. The chain carries TRBV29-1 and TRBJ2-1; no reliable D call. This CDR3 region has 14 residues. Germline V gene data show CDR1 as SQVTM and CDR2 as ANQGSEA. Trimming took off 8 bases at V and 4 bases at J, with 18 bases between the two ends. CDR3 coding DNA: TGCAGCATCCGTCAGCAGGAAACTTACAATGAGCAGTTCTTC. This translates into CSIRQQETYNEQFF.

Remarks on this clonotype: A much larger clone lies one base from this, so it may be a read error. The chain couples TRBV7-2 to TRBJ2-5; a weak D match, TRBD1 (6 bases). Germline CDR1 is SGHTA and CDR2 is FQGNSA. The CDR3 length is 17 residues. CDR3 protein: CASSLATWVRGEEPQYF. CDR3 coding DNA: TGTGCCAGCAGCTTAGCGACTTGGGTCAGGGGAGAAGAGCCCCAGTACTTC.

This clonotype was observed at least ten times. The J gene is TRBJ2-3, the V gene TRBV2; 10 bases map to TRBD2. CDR3 length: 15 residues. Germline CDR1 is SNHLY and CDR2 is FYNNEI. After removal of 8 bases from V and 6 bases from J, the junction contained 11 bases not matched to a gene. CDR3 coding DNA: TGTGCCAGCGTCAGCGGGGGGGCGGGCGGGGATACGCAGTATTTT. Protein: CASVSGGAGGDTQYF. The variable domain in full, completed from reference TRBV2 and TRBJ2-3, reads EPEVTQTPSHQVTQMGQEVILRCVPISNHLYFYWYRQILGQKVEFLVSFYNNEISEKSEIFDDQFSVERPDGSNFTLKIRSTKLEDSAMYFCASVSGGAGGDTQYFGPGTRLTVL.

This clonotype was counted at least ten times. This chain uses TRBV11-2 with TRBJ2-1; perhaps TRBD1 as D (5 bases). From germline, CDR1 is SGHAT and CDR2 FQNNGV. CDR3 length: 13 amino acids. Trimming shortened V by 5 bases and J by 6 bases, and 11 bases separated the two germline ends. The CDR3 DNA sequence: TGTGCCAGCAGCCCCGGCAGGGTCAATGAGCAGTTCTTC. Translating it yields CASSPGRVNEQFF.

In this sample, this clonotype turned up a few times. This chain joins TRBV9 and TRBJ1-1; D might be TRBD1 (6 bases). Deletions cut 3 bases from V and 2 bases from J, with 14 bases between. The length of the CDR3 is 15 residues. The germline CDR1 and CDR2 sequences are SGDLS and YYNGEE. CDR3 sequence (DNA): TGTGCCAGCAGCGCAAACGGGACACCCAACACTGAAGCTTTCTTT. Translating it yields CASSANGTPNTEAFF.

Details on this clonotype: Given a much more abundant clone one base away, this may be a read error. The conserved phenylalanine or tryptophan is not found at the CDR3 terminus, so this likely reflects a read error. The chain has TRBV5-1 and TRBJ1-2; TRBD1 is a possible D gene (6 bases). This CDR3 region has 15 residues. Germline CDR1 SGHRS, CDR2 YFSETQ. Trimming shortened V by 0 bases and J by 4 bases, and 13 bases separated the two germline ends. The CDR3 DNA follows: TGCGCCAGCAGCTTGGGTATTACAGGGAGCTATGGCTACACCTAC. It is translated as CASSLGITGSYGYTY.

This clonotype was seen ten or more times. The rearrangement uses TRBV24-1 and TRBJ2-2; TRBD2 matches 8 bases. The trim removed 7 bases at V and 0 bases at J, leaving 6 bases unmatched. CDR1 and CDR2 from the germline V gene are KGHDR and SFDVKD. This CDR3 has 16 amino acids. CDR3 in DNA: TGTGCCACCAGGTCGGGGGGGGCGGCGAACACCGGGGAGCTGTTTTTT. Residues: CATRSGGAANTGELFF.

The CDR3 DNA reads TGTGCCAGCAGCTTACGGGAGGACGAAAAACTGTTTTTT. Amino acid sequence: CASSLREDEKLFF. This chain connects TRBV7-8 to TRBJ1-4; no reliable D call. From germline, CDR1 is SGHVS and CDR2 FQNEAQ. This CDR3 has 13 amino acids. Trimming took off 2 bases at V and 8 bases at J, with 9 bases between the two ends.

This clonotype was observed at least ten times. The V call is TRBV6-5, the J call TRBJ1-4; TRBD1 is a possible D gene (5 bases). V was trimmed by 2 bases and J by 3 bases, leaving 7 bases between them. This CDR3 spans 14 amino acids. Germline V CDR1 and CDR2: MNHEY, SVGAGI. CDR3 sequence (DNA): TGTGCCAGCAGTTACGGGGGGGCTAATGAAAAACTGTTTTTT. Its protein product is CASSYGGANEKLFF.

Notes on this clonotype: Mismatch with germline at one junction end may stem from a read error. J is TRBJ2-1 and V is TRBV4-3; TRBD2 agrees at 8 bases. The CDR3 consists of 18 residues. Per the germline V gene, CDR1 is LGHNA and CDR2 is YSLEER. The CDR3 loop is CASRPTSGPGSSHNEQFF. In DNA form, the CDR3 reads TGCGCCAGCAGGCCTACTAGCGGCCCAGGTAGCTCCCACAATGAGCAGTTCTTC.

This clonotype occurred many times. This chain connects TRBV5-5 to TRBJ1-4; possible D gene TRBD1, 5 bases. V lost 0 bases, J lost 6 bases, and 12 bases lay in between. This CDR3 spans 15 amino acids. CDR1 SGHKS and CDR2 YYEKEE come from the germline V gene (reference sequence). CDR3 nucleotide sequence: TGTGCCAGCAGCTTGGCCGACAGCCCTTATGAAAAACTGTTTTTT. Protein product: CASSLADSPYEKLFF.

The CDR3 protein is CASSPLEGGAAFF. DNA of the CDR3: TGTGCCAGCAGCCCGTTGGAGGGGGGCGCAGCTTTCTTT. This chain connects TRBV7-3 to TRBJ1-1; weak D call: TRBD1 (6 bases). V shed 5 bases and J shed 10 bases, with 17 bases lying between them. The CDR3 extends over 13 amino acids. Germline V gene lookup returns CDR1 SGHTA and CDR2 FQGTGA.

This clonotype was seen many times. A clone one base away is much larger, so this may be a read error. The gene calls are TRBV7-2 and TRBJ1-6; possibly TRBD1 for D (5 bases). Germline V gene sequence: CDR1 SGHTA, CDR2 FQGNSA. CDR3 length: 15 amino acids. CDR3 in amino acids: CASSLGAGTYSPLRF. Here the CDR3 DNA reads TGTGCCAGCAGCTTAGGGGCAGGGACGTATTCACCCCTCCGCTTT.